The rows below give T cell receptor beta chains drawn from one sample of a study of chemoradiotherapy in HPV16-positive cancers. The method was immunoSEQ multiplex PCR; TCRdb's version includes in-frame clones alone and lacks a portion of them. Seen here are about 7,800 clones, approximately 83% observed once, and the top ten hold around 3%. The sequencing here drew on blood, taken from a patient who underwent chemoradiotherapy. Every receptor here comes from a human donor with HPV-associated anogenital cancer. CDR3s leave out the opening cysteine and the closing phenylalanine or tryptophan. The order of the fields is J gene, V gene, CDR3 protein.

J: TRBJ1-5
V: TRBV27
CDR3: ASSSRTGANQPQH

J: TRBJ1-1
V: TRBV7-2
CDR3: ASSSHEGAGLRTEAF

J: TRBJ1-4
V: TRBV7-9
CDR3: ASSQGQSNEKLF

J: TRBJ1-3
V: TRBV5-6
CDR3: ASSLREAGNTIY

J: TRBJ1-2
V: TRBV5-6
CDR3: ASSYEGRGNGYT

J: TRBJ2-3
V: TRBV14
CDR3: ASSERQGTDTQY

J: TRBJ2-2
V: TRBV4-2
CDR3: ASSQGVGRELF

J: TRBJ1-2
V: TRBV7-5
CDR3: VRSLRFRDRTYYGYT

J: TRBJ1-5
V: TRBV7-9
CDR3: ASSLAGGQNDQPQH

J: TRBJ2-2
V: TRBV7-2
CDR3: ASSFSGHTGELF

J: TRBJ2-2
V: TRBV27
CDR3: ASSFGQGIGELF

J: TRBJ1-1
V: TRBV4-3
CDR3: ASSQDMAGNTEAF

J: TRBJ2-5
V: TRBV7-3
CDR3: ASSLSGLQETQY

J: TRBJ1-2
V: TRBV11-2
CDR3: ASSLGAAGGNYGYT

J: TRBJ2-7
V: TRBV7-8
CDR3: ASSGEDRSYEQY

J: TRBJ2-5
V: TRBV5-8
CDR3: ASSLSGDSGGMGETQY

J: TRBJ1-2
V: TRBV2
CDR3: ASSEGTRYGYT

J: TRBJ2-3
V: TRBV9
CDR3: ASSVVEDTQY

J: TRBJ2-3
V: TRBV28
CDR3: ASSLASGRGTQY

J: TRBJ2-5
V: TRBV7-9
CDR3: ASSLADRQETQY

J: TRBJ2-7
V: TRBV5-6
CDR3: ASSLTGQGSHEQY

J: TRBJ1-1
V: TRBV19
CDR3: ASSVAHRSGWNTEAF

J: TRBJ2-2
V: TRBV7-9
CDR3: ASSLGVDLATGELF

J: TRBJ2-5
V: TRBV19
CDR3: ASGTRETQY

J: TRBJ2-2
V: TRBV27
CDR3: ASRSPLRDTGELF

J: TRBJ1-5
V: TRBV13
CDR3: ASSIGYQGNQPQH

J: TRBJ1-2
V: TRBV7-9
CDR3: ASSLGVAGYT

J: TRBJ2-2
V: TRBV5-5
CDR3: ASSLSADSNTGELF

J: TRBJ1-2
V: TRBV9
CDR3: ASSPGTDYGYT

J: TRBJ1-1
V: TRBV6-5
CDR3: ASSYSQGETEAF

J: TRBJ2-5
V: TRBV5-1
CDR3: ASSLGGIPGETQY

J: TRBJ1-1
V: TRBV4-2
CDR3: ASSQEGQGFTEAF

J: TRBJ2-1
V: TRBV19
CDR3: ASNTHLSLNEQF

J: TRBJ2-7
V: TRBV9
CDR3: ASSVSDDYEQY

J: TRBJ1-1
V: TRBV5-4
CDR3: ASSQGQPLMNTEAF

J: TRBJ2-2
V: TRBV7-3
CDR3: ASSLLGGNTNTGELF

J: TRBJ1-2
V: TRBV7-2
CDR3: ASSFFSPGYGYT

J: TRBJ2-7
V: TRBV5-1
CDR3: ASSTGGTSYEQY

J: TRBJ2-1
V: TRBV19
CDR3: ASSILGAGTSYNEQF

J: TRBJ2-5
V: TRBV7-9
CDR3: ASSGDRGLETQY

J: TRBJ1-4
V: TRBV29-1
CDR3: SVTGFPTNEKLF

J: TRBJ2-6
V: TRBV18
CDR3: ASSPPTGPGANVLT

J: TRBJ1-5
V: TRBV28
CDR3: ASSPLRDGNQPQH

J: TRBJ1-2
V: TRBV6-5
CDR3: ASSTTSNSGYT

J: TRBJ1-4
V: TRBV2
CDR3: ASLSDRVNEKLF

J: TRBJ2-3
V: TRBV5-8
CDR3: ASSLMTGAITDTQY

J: TRBJ1-1
V: TRBV18
CDR3: ASSPAGASTEAF

J: TRBJ2-3
V: TRBV2
CDR3: ASSPGQATDTQY